This T cell receptor (beta chain) emerged from a study of T cells in Graves' hyperthyroidism and ophthalmopathy. The study enrolled patients aged 18 to 65 with newly diagnosed hyperthyroidism of under 2 months' duration. The study left out patients who had uncontrolled infection, other autoimmune disease, pregnancy or lactation. Germline V CDR1 and CDR2: LNHDA, SQIVND (reference sequence). This CDR3 is built from 16 residues. The junction had 11 bases not matched to a gene; V was cut back by 5 bases and J by 4 bases. This clonotype was seen repeatedly, ten times or more. RNA transcripts served as the template for amplifying TCR beta CDR3 regions. With the HTBI primer set, the TCR CDR3 went through a first round of RT-PCR. Each CDR3 protein gets one entry after TCRdb re-called the multiplex PCR reads with MiXCR. Seen here are about 840,000 distinct CDR3 sequences, 38% observed once, and the top ten hold roughly 8.3%.

Sequencing input: blood. This chain connects TRBV19 to TRBJ1-5; 7 bases fit TRBD1. This sequence was found in a man aged 18 to 35 with Graves' hyperthyroidism. The CDR3 DNA reads as TGTGCCAGTAGTCCCTTTGGACAGGTTGTGAATCAGCCCCAGCATTTT. It translates to CASSPFGQVVNQPQHF.